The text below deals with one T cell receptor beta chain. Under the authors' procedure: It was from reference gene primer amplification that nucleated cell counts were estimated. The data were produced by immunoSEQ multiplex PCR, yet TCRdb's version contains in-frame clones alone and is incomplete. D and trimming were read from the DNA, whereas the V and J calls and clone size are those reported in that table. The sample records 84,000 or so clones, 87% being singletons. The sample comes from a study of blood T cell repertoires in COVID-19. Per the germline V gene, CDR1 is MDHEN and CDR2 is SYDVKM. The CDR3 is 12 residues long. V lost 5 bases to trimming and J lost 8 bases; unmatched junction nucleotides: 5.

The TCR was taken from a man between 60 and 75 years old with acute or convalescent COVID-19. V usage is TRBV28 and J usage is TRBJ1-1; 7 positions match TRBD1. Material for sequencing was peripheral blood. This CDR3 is CASSPDRTEAFF. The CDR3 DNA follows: TGTGCCAGCAGTCCGGACAGGACGGAAGCTTTCTTT.